This T cell receptor beta chain was profiled in a study of regulatory T cells in long-lasting Graves disease. For TCR beta, libraries came from iRepertoire HTBI primers and Arm-PCR of CDR3 regions. TCRdb reanalysed the multiplex PCR reads using MiXCR and keeps one entry per CDR3 protein. This table has around 450,000 distinct CDR3 sequences, 20% to 25% appearing once. V lost 0 bases and J 4 bases, leaving 7 bases between the germline ends. CDR3 length: 13 residues. Germline V CDR1 and CDR2: SGHVS, FQNEAQ. Overall study findings and caveats: Persistent disease was characterized by preferential usage of TRBV28, TRBJ1-2 and TRBJ2-5.

Documented time point: persistent/refractory GD, antithyroid drugs over 5 years with positive TRAb. PBMCs were the source of the RNA used for TCR sequencing. This clonotype was observed a handful of times. Its antigen is not identified. The chain has TRBV7-8 and TRBJ2-7; the D is unclear. The TCR was taken from a female donor with Graves disease. The sequences come from peripheral blood mononuclear cells (PBMCs), collected when the disease was refractory, from a patient treated with antithyroid drugs. CDR3 sequence reads: CASSLARMYEQYF. The DNA for the CDR3 is TGTGCCAGCAGCTTAGCTAGGATGTACGAGCAGTACTTC. The whole variable domain, remainder taken from reference TRBV7-8 and TRBJ2-7, is GAGVSQSPRYKVAKRGQDVALRCDPISGHVSLFWYQQALGQGPEFLTYFQNEAQLDKSGLPSDRFFAERPEGSVSTLKIQRTQQEDSAVYLCASSLARMYEQYFGPGTRLTVT.